The 19 T cell receptor beta chains in this list originate from one sample, sequenced in a study of blood T cell repertoires in COVID-19 (dated by TCRdb to 2020 to 2021). Library creation used the immunoSEQ multiplex PCR assay. The clones in this table, taken by TCRdb from immuneACCESS, are in-frame only. Not every clone is retained; where verified, under half of the shortfall comes from an unresolved V gene, and the cause of the rest is unknown. In this sample the table shows more than 95,000 clones, approximately 71% of which occur a single time. The ten biggest clones cover approximately 2.1% of the sample. The material sequenced was peripheral blood. These receptors all come from a woman aged 70-85 years with acute or convalescent COVID-19.

This clone was seen a single time. This sequence joins TRBV28 and TRBJ2-5; TRBD2 matches at 8 bases. The trim removed 6 bases at V and 5 bases at J, leaving 14 bases unmatched. This CDR3 has 16 amino acids. CDR1 is MDHEN, CDR2 SYDVKM, per germline. CDR3 sequence (DNA): TGTGCCAGCAGGGTGCTAAGCGGGAGTGGGGGGGAGACCCAGTACTTC. Translated: CASRVLSGSGGETQYF.

This chain uses TRBV12-3 or TRBV12-4 with TRBJ1-2, with TRBD1 identical over 7 bases. The V gene end was trimmed by 6 bases and the J gene end by 8 bases; junction bases not matched to a gene: 9. This CDR3 is built from 13 residues. The CDR3 DNA is TGTGCCAGCAGACCTACAGGGGTAAGCGGCTACACCTTC. Translating it yields CASRPTGVSGYTF.

This chain joins TRBV21-1 and TRBJ2-1; the listed D gene, TRBD2, was not tested against the DNA. TRBV21-1 is flagged as a pseudogene. The CDR3 is 16 residues long. The CDR3 DNA reads TGTGCCAGCAGCAAAGTCCCTAGCGGCCCCTACAATGAGCAGTTCTTC. It is translated as CASSKVPSGPYNEQFF.

This chain connects TRBV5-4 to TRBJ2-1, with TRBD1 matching over 8 bases. V was clipped by 4 bases and J by 4 bases; unmatched bases: 10. Germline CDR1 SGHNT, CDR2 YYREEE (reference sequence). This CDR3 contains 16 residues. CDR3 DNA sequence: TGTGCCAGCAGCGGATACAGGGGGACGGATTACAATGAGCAGTTCTTC. Translated, it gives CASSGYRGTDYNEQFF.

This chain uses TRBV4-3 with TRBJ2-1, with D perhaps TRBD2 (6 bases). CDR3 size: 15 residues. V was trimmed by 1 base and J by 3 bases, leaving 10 bases between them. CDR1 is LGHNA, CDR2 YSLEER, per germline. As DNA, the CDR3 is TGCGCCAGCAGCCAAGGTGGGGGGATCTACAATGAGCAGTTCTTC. Encoded protein: CASSQGGGIYNEQFF.

The V gene is TRBV5-4, the J gene TRBJ2-5; no definite D call. The germline gives CDR1 SGHNT, CDR2 YYREEE (reference sequence). The CDR3 is 14 residues long. V lost 0 bases and J 5 bases, leaving 11 bases between the germline ends. The DNA of the CDR3 is TGTGCCAGCAGCTTGGGAGGCCCCGGGGAGACCCAGTACTTC. It translates to CASSLGGPGETQYF.

This clone was counted once. The chain combines TRBV12-5 with TRBJ2-1; TRBD2 aligns across 9 bases. There are 16 residues in the CDR3. V gave up 1 base and J gave up 4 bases; unmatched junction bases: 5. Germline V gene data show CDR1 as LGHNT and CDR2 as FRNRAP. This CDR3 is CASGLASGVDYNEQFF. DNA of the CDR3: TGTGCTAGTGGTTTGGCTAGCGGGGTGGATTACAATGAGCAGTTCTTC.

The chain uses TRBV5-4 and TRBJ2-5, with D tentatively TRBD1 (6 bases). Germline CDR1 is SGHNT and CDR2 is YYREEE (reference sequence). CDR3 length: 16 amino acids. Trimming pared 0 bases from V and 7 bases from J, leaving 19 bases between. The CDR3 here is CASSLAGETGLGTQYF. The CDR3 region has the DNA TGTGCCAGCAGCTTGGCAGGAGAAACAGGGTTGGGGACCCAGTACTTC.

This clone was picked up one time. The chain recombines TRBV9 with TRBJ1-1, with TRBD1 matching over 7 bases. The germline gives CDR1 SGDLS, CDR2 YYNGEE. The ends lost 4 bases at V and 5 bases at J; junction bases unmatched: 8. There are 14 residues in the CDR3. The CDR3 bases are TGTGCCAGCAGCCCCGAAGGGGGCGGGACTGAAGCTTTCTTT. Amino acids: CASSPEGGGTEAFF.

This rearrangement joins TRBV7-2 to TRBJ1-4; D remains ambiguous. The length of the CDR3 is 13 residues. CDR1 and CDR2 from the germline V gene are SGHTA and FQGNSA. Deletions cut 4 bases from V and 7 bases from J, with 10 bases between. DNA of the CDR3: TGTGCCAGCAGCTCCCGGTCCCTTGAAAAACTGTTTTTT. Its translation is CASSSRSLEKLFF.

This clone was found once. The CDR3 loop is CASSQDSGGGKLFF. CDR3 coding DNA: TGCGCCAGCAGCCAAGATTCGGGGGGTGGGAAACTGTTTTTT. V gene TRBV4-3 combines with J gene TRBJ1-4; TRBD1 is a possible D gene (5 bases). The CDR3 is made up of 14 amino acids. With 0 bases removed from V and 11 bases from J, the gap between germline ends came to 13 bases. Germline CDR1 and CDR2: LGHNA and YSLEER.

This clone has only one observation. V is TRBV5-6 and J is TRBJ2-1, with a weak D call TRBD2 (5 bases). The V gene's germline CDR1 is SGHDT and CDR2 YYEEEE. Trimming took 2 bases from V and 5 from J, leaving 5 bases between them. The CDR3 is 12 amino acids. CDR3 coding DNA: TGTGCCAGCAGCTTCGGGGACAATGAGCAGTTCTTC. Translating it yields CASSFGDNEQFF.

This sequence joins TRBV9 and TRBJ2-5; 11 bases align to TRBD2. The CDR3 sequence is 15 residues long. V lost 0 bases, J lost 5 bases, and 3 bases stayed unmatched. Germline values: CDR1 SGDLS, CDR2 YYNGEE. The chain's CDR3 is CASSVDASGGETQYF. DNA for the CDR3: TGTGCCAGCAGCGTAGATGCTAGCGGGGGGGAGACCCAGTACTTC.

This CDR3 is CASSVGRNTIYF. The CDR3 DNA reads as TGTGCCAGCTCTGTCGGGAGGAACACCATATATTTT. This chain connects TRBV6-5 to TRBJ1-3; D is unclear. The V end was cut by 8 bases, the J end by 7 bases, with 12 bases between. CDR3 length: 12 residues. Germline V gene sequence: CDR1 MNHEY, CDR2 SVGAGI.

In regard to this clone: The sample has other DNA sequences that encode this CDR3 too. CDR3 nucleotide sequence: TGTGCTAGTGGTTTGGGACTAGCGGGGGGAGAGACCCAGTACTTC. It is translated as CASGLGLAGGETQYF. The rearrangement links TRBV12-5 to TRBJ2-5; 13 bases are shared with TRBD2. The CDR3 spans 15 residues. From germline, CDR1 is LGHNT and CDR2 FRNRAP. The trim removed 1 base at V and 4 bases at J, leaving 0 bases unmatched.

This clone was observed a handful of times. The J gene is TRBJ1-1, the V gene TRBV18; 7 positions match TRBD1. Losses at the gene ends were 3 bases for V and 5 bases for J; bases not matched to a gene: 9. Germline lookup yields CDR1 KGHSH and CDR2 LQKENI. The CDR3 totals 15 residues. This CDR3 reads CASSPQEGGRTEAFF. CDR3 nucleotide sequence: TGTGCCAGCTCACCCCAGGAAGGGGGCAGAACTGAAGCTTTCTTT.

The J gene is TRBJ2-1, the V gene TRBV30, with D possibly matching TRBD2 (6 bases). Germline values: CDR1 GTSNPN, CDR2 SVGIG (reference sequence). Trimming shortened V by 0 bases and J by 12 bases, and 15 bases separated the two germline ends. This CDR3 contains 13 residues. The DNA for the CDR3 is TGTGCCTGGAGTGTCGCGGGAAATCGGGTGCAGTTCTTC. This codes for CAWSVAGNRVQFF.

The V gene is TRBV15, the J gene TRBJ2-3; TRBD2 matches 14 bases. V gave up 4 bases and J gave up 4 bases; unmatched junction bases: 7. Germline V gives CDR1 LNHNV, CDR2 YYDKDF (reference sequence). CDR3 length: 17 amino acids. CDR3 in DNA: TGTGCCACCAGCATCCTCGGACTAGCGGGAGGAGCAGATACGCAGTATTTT. It encodes CATSILGLAGGADTQYF.

The genes are TRBV27 and TRBJ1-6, with D perhaps TRBD1 (6 bases). The CDR3 has 15 amino acids. V gave up 6 bases and J gave up 10 bases, with 19 bases separating them. In germline, CDR1 is MNHEY, CDR2 SMNVEV (reference sequence). CDR3 nucleotide sequence: TGTGCCAGCAGGCCATCGTTGGGACACTGGTCACCCCTCCACTTT. Amino acid sequence: CASRPSLGHWSPLHF.